Here is one T cell receptor (beta chain) with its context. Its antigen is currently unknown. Profiling relied on immunoSEQ multiplex PCR, and the TCRdb table lists in-frame clones only, not all of them. The data show approximately 61,000 clones, with approximately 80% seen just once and 1.5% to 2% held by the top ten. The CDR3 totals 11 residues. Germline CDR1 MDHEN, CDR2 SYDVKM. Trimming cost V 6 bases and J 2 bases, with 4 bases left between them. The record originates from a study of OX40 agonist ivuxolimab in advanced cancers. Study background: Aged about 23 to 90 with a mean of roughly 65 years, they were about 83% male.

Overall study results and limits: In the 0.1-3.0 mg/kg groups, partial responders showed among the lowest expansion. Among T cells, CD8+ cells averaged more expanded clones than CD4+ cells. What antigens the expanded peripheral T cells recognized was never established.

The V call is TRBV28, the J call TRBJ1-2, with unresolved D. This clonotype was obtained from an adult with an advanced solid tumor such as melanoma, head and neck, liver or kidney cancer. Sequencing was performed on CD4+ or CD8+ T cells sorted from blood, taken in a trial of the OX40 agonist ivuxolimab. The CDR3 sequence: CASSLNYGYTF. CDR3 bases: TGTGCCAGCAGCCTAAACTATGGCTACACCTTC.